This TCR beta chain was documented in a study of shared clonotypes between healthy human individuals. On the study more broadly: Donors were two women and a few men aged 18 to 49. Study outcomes and limitations: Donor clonotype sharing was expected to depend on sequencing depth.

Healthy HIV-negative adults without recent acute infections or vaccinations served as donors. Every subset's genomic DNA went evenly onto several immunoSEQ plates. TCRdb keeps only in-frame clones here, not all; method: immunoSEQ multiplex PCR. The sample lists roughly 2.2 million clones, around 90% occurring once. This CDR3 contains 13 residues. Germline V gene sequence: CDR1 SGHNT, CDR2 YYREEE (reference sequence). V was cut by 3 bases and J by 1 base, with 7 bases left in between. Turning to this clone: Its antigen is unidentified. Other DNA variants within this sample encode the same CDR3.

The V and J genes are TRBV5-4 and TRBJ1-1; D remains ambiguous. The source is a man aged 18 to 30 in good health. Some clones in this sample may be carry-over from other donors' samples. Sequenced: naive CD4+ T cells from PBMCs. The subset is: CD45RA+ positively selected. CDR3: CASSSLWNTEAFF. Written as DNA, the CDR3 is TGTGCCAGCAGCTCCCTTTGGAACACTGAAGCTTTCTTT.